Following are 22 T cell receptor beta chains from one sample sequenced in a study of immune characterization of retroperitoneal liposarcoma. TCRdb reprocessed the PCR reads via MiXCR and lists one record per CDR3 protein. Among approximately 11,000 distinct CDR3 sequences, roughly 26% were seen once, and the ten largest hold about 9%. The sequenced sample was tumor tissue. Source of these receptors: a female donor with retroperitoneal liposarcoma.

In DNA form, the CDR3 reads TGTGCCAGCAGCCGACTACTAGCGGGGGAGACCCAGTACTTC. Translating it yields CASSRLLAGETQYF. The chain carries TRBV7-2 and TRBJ2-5; 10 bases match TRBD2. From germline, CDR1 is SGHTA and CDR2 FQGNSA. The junction had 5 bases not matched to a gene; V was cut back by 5 bases and J by 5 bases. This CDR3 has 14 residues.

This clonotype has a handful of counts. V and J are TRBV10-3 and TRBJ1-2; weak D call: TRBD1 (5 bases). The V end was cut by 9 bases, the J end by 2 bases, with 10 bases between. CDR3 length: 12 residues. Germline lookup yields CDR1 ENHRY and CDR2 SYGVKD. The CDR3 bases are TGTGCCATACAGGTACCCAACTATGGCTACACCTTC. Residues: CAIQVPNYGYTF.

This clonotype was detected many times. The chain uses TRBV7-2 and TRBJ1-1, with a weak D call TRBD1 (5 bases). There are 16 residues in the CDR3. Germline V gene sequence: CDR1 SGHTA, CDR2 FQGNSA. Trimming removed 1 base at V and 1 base at J, with 13 bases between. CDR3 sequence reads: CASSLEFARENTEAFF. CDR3 bases: TGTGCCAGCAGCTTAGAATTTGCCAGGGAGAACACTGAAGCTTTCTTT.

This clonotype was detected many times. The gene calls are TRBV6-4 and TRBJ2-1, with 16 bases lining up with TRBD2. The end of the DNA fits TRBJ2-7 better, so the J call may be wrong. This CDR3 spans 16 amino acids. Germline loops: CDR1 MRHNA, CDR2 SNTAGT. In DNA, the CDR3 is TGTGCCAGCAGCCGGGGACTAGCGGGAGGGCCGGGTGAGCAGTACTTC. It specifies CASSRGLAGGPGEQYF.

Ten or more counts support this clonotype. The genes are TRBV7-2 and TRBJ2-1; no firm D call. The CDR3 length is 10 residues. V dropped 3 bases and J dropped 13 bases, with 7 bases sitting between them. CDR1 and CDR2 (germline): SGHTA, FQGNSA. The CDR3: CASSLETQFF. The CDR3 nucleotides read TGTGCCAGCAGCTTGGAGACCCAGTTCTTC.

This clonotype was counted at least ten times. The rearrangement uses TRBV6-6 and TRBJ2-1; no clear D gene. Trimming left V 2 bases short and J 3 bases short, with 5 bases between. Germline V gene lookup returns CDR1 MNHNY and CDR2 SVGAGI (reference sequence). The CDR3 is 13 amino acids. The CDR3 reads CASSYGRYNEQFF. DNA for the CDR3: TGTGCCAGCAGTTACGGCCGCTACAATGAGCAGTTCTTC.

Relative to its sample, this clonotype is medium-sized. The chain couples TRBV6-1 to TRBJ2-1; D remains ambiguous. The J call may be in error: the DNA end matches TRBJ2-7 better. The CDR3 covers 15 residues. The germline V gene encodes CDR1 MNHNS and CDR2 SASEGT. The CDR3 DNA reads TGTGCCAGCAGTGACGGACCGCCTGGCCTCTACGAGCAGTACTTC. Amino acids: CASSDGPPGLYEQYF.

This clonotype has more than one count but fewer than ten. CDR3 nucleotides: TGTGCCAGCAGTTACCCCGGCCGCACAGATACGCAGTATTTT. Translated, it gives CASSYPGRTDTQYF. This chain uses TRBV6-6 with TRBJ2-3; D not resolved. This CDR3 has 14 amino acids. Trimming shortened V by 2 bases and J by 1 base, and 7 bases separated the two germline ends. Germline loops: CDR1 MNHNY, CDR2 SVGAGI (reference sequence).

The chain is built from TRBV6-1 and TRBJ2-3; TRBD2 matches 13 bases. CDR3 length: 16 residues. Germline V gene data show CDR1 as MNHNS and CDR2 as SASEGT. V gave up 5 bases and J gave up 2 bases; unmatched junction bases: 4. The CDR3, as DNA: TGTGCCAGCAGTTTAACTAGCGGGGGGGCCACAGATACGCAGTATTTT. Protein: CASSLTSGGATDTQYF.

By share, this clonotype ranks as medium-sized. The J gene is TRBJ2-1, the V gene TRBV6-1; TRBD1 aligns across 8 bases. The end of the DNA is better explained by TRBJ2-7, so the J call may be wrong. The V gene's germline CDR1 is MNHNS and CDR2 SASEGT. The CDR3 sequence is 13 residues long. CDR3 in DNA: TGTGCCAGCAGCCCCCTCGACAGGGGCGAGCAGTACTTC. This gives the protein CASSPLDRGEQYF.

Ten or more counts support this clonotype. The chain couples TRBV12-5 to TRBJ2-1, with 8 bases that match TRBD2. The J call is doubtful: the DNA matches TRBJ2-7 better. From germline, CDR1 is LGHNT and CDR2 FRNRAP. The CDR3 runs to 13 residues. CDR3 loop: CASGSGGPLEQYF. The CDR3 DNA is TGTGCTAGTGGTTCGGGGGGGCCCCTCGAGCAGTACTTC.

The genes are TRBV28 and TRBJ2-1; possible D gene TRBD2, 5 bases. Per the germline V gene, CDR1 is MDHEN and CDR2 is SYDVKM. CDR3 length equals 14 residues. Trimming pared 6 bases from V and 1 base from J, leaving 10 bases between. As DNA, the CDR3 is TGTGCCAGCAGCCCCAGGAGGTCCTACAATGAGCAGTTCTTC. Protein sequence: CASSPRRSYNEQFF.

By its share, this clonotype is medium-sized (0.01 to 0.1%). This chain connects TRBV6-6 to TRBJ2-5; D call uncertain. Germline assignment: CDR1 MNHNY and CDR2 SVGAGI (reference sequence). This CDR3 spans 13 amino acids. The V end lost 8 bases, the J end lost 0 bases, and 10 bases lay between the germline ends. CDR3 sequence: CASSRSYQETQYF. CDR3 DNA sequence: TGTGCCAGCTCGCGGAGCTACCAAGAGACCCAGTACTTC.

J is TRBJ1-6 and V is TRBV12-3 or TRBV12-4; no definite D call. Deletions cut 0 bases from V and 7 bases from J, with 10 bases between. The CDR3 consists of 15 residues. CDR3 sequence reads: CASSLATAGNSPLHF. CDR3 coding DNA: TGTGCCAGCAGTTTAGCGACTGCGGGGAATTCACCCCTCCACTTT.

The J gene is TRBJ2-2, the V gene TRBV25-1; perhaps D is TRBD1 or TRBD2 (5 bases each). V lost 5 bases and J 5 bases, leaving 15 bases between the germline ends. This CDR3 comprises 15 residues. Germline V CDR1 and CDR2: MGHDK, SYGVNS. CDR3 sequence: CASSTTSWGTGELFF. The CDR3 DNA reads TGTGCCAGCAGTACCACTTCCTGGGGGACCGGGGAGCTGTTTTTT.

Judged by abundance, this clonotype is medium-sized. The genes are TRBV6-1 and TRBJ2-1; D may match TRBD1 or TRBD2 (6 bases each). The CDR3 is 16 residues long. V was clipped by 5 bases and J by 10 bases, with 24 bases between them. Germline V gives CDR1 MNHNS, CDR2 SASEGT. The CDR3 sequence: CASSSRRGEDSYEQFF. In nucleotides, the CDR3 is TGTGCCAGCAGTTCCCGTAGGGGGGAGGACTCCTACGAGCAGTTCTTC.

A few counts support this clonotype. The chain is built from TRBV6-1 and TRBJ1-1; no reliable D call. Trimming took off 6 bases at V and 4 bases at J, with 18 bases between the two ends. CDR3 size: 15 residues. The germline V gene has CDR1 MNHNS and CDR2 SASEGT. The CDR3 DNA sequence: TGTGCCAGCAGGGGGAGTGGACTTTACGGCACTGAAGCTTTCTTT. It translates to CASRGSGLYGTEAFF.

This clonotype was counted only a few times. The chain's CDR3 is CASSEGVQETQFF. CDR3 DNA: TGTGCCAGCAGTGAAGGGGTCCAAGAGACCCAGTTCTTC. This chain uses TRBV6-1 with TRBJ2-1; D is uncertain. The V gene's germline CDR1 is MNHNS and CDR2 SASEGT. There are 13 residues in the CDR3. The germline V and J ends were trimmed by 1 base and 13 bases, with 14 bases remaining between them.

The chain has TRBV12-3 or TRBV12-4 and TRBJ2-1; D is uncertain. There are 11 residues in the CDR3. The ends were cut back, 2 bases at V and 10 bases at J, with 6 bases in the middle. CDR3 sequence: CASSLPGEQFF. The CDR3 DNA reads TGTGCCAGCAGTTTACCCGGGGAGCAGTTCTTC.

This clonotype came up a few times. V usage is TRBV7-3 and J usage is TRBJ2-5, with D tentatively TRBD1 or TRBD2 (5 bases each). The CDR3 extends over 14 amino acids. Germline V CDR1 and CDR2: SGHTA, FQGTGA. The germline V and J ends were trimmed by 5 bases and 11 bases, with 21 bases remaining between them. Written as DNA, the CDR3 is TGTGCCAGCAGCCCAACGGGGACCAAAGGTGAGCAGTACTTC. Translating gives CASSPTGTKGEQYF.

For this clonotype: A much larger clone sits a single nucleotide away, making a read error possible. V gene TRBV12-3 or TRBV12-4 combines with J gene TRBJ2-1; D perhaps matches TRBD1 (6 bases). The DNA end favors TRBJ2-7, so the J call may be wrong. This CDR3 has 15 amino acids. For the CDR3, the DNA is TGTGACAGCAGTCTACAGGGCCGAGGGGCTTACGAGCAGTACTTC. This gives the protein CDSSLQGRGAYEQYF.

This clonotype was seen repeatedly, ten times or more. This sequence joins TRBV6-1 and TRBJ2-4; 7 bases fit TRBD1. V was clipped by 5 bases and J by 4 bases; unmatched bases: 8. This CDR3 is 15 amino acids long. Germline lookup yields CDR1 MNHNS and CDR2 SASEGT. This CDR3 reads CASSSRQGTKNIQYF. The CDR3 DNA reads TGTGCCAGCAGTTCCAGACAGGGAACTAAAAACATTCAGTACTTC.